A selection of T cell receptor beta chains follows, all from one sample in a study of blood T cell repertoires in COVID-19. The method was immunoSEQ multiplex PCR; TCRdb's version includes in-frame clones alone and lacks a portion of them. The sample has approximately 170,000 clones; about 85% are singletons. Sample: peripheral blood. The source of these receptors is a man in his sixties who had recovered from COVID-19. Each CDR3 is given with its conserved first and last residue. The order of the fields is V gene, D gene, clone size, J gene, CDR3 DNA, CDR3 protein. D genes are given only for firm matches. Expanded clones get a size class; other rows say once, few or many, or leave the size out.

v_call: TRBV10-2
d_call: -
clone_size: -
j_call: TRBJ1-6
cdr3_nt: TGCGCCAGCAGTGAATCAGATTCACCCCTCCACTTT
cdr3_aa: CASSESDSPLHF

v_call: TRBV7-9
d_call: TRBD2
clone_size: few
j_call: TRBJ2-1
cdr3_nt: TGTGCCAGCAGCCGCACCGGACTAGCGGGGTACAATGAGCAGTTCTTC
cdr3_aa: CASSRTGLAGYNEQFF

v_call: TRBV7-7
d_call: TRBD1
clone_size: -
j_call: TRBJ2-7
cdr3_nt: TGTGCTAGCAGCTTAGGGACAGGGGACGAGCAGTACTTC
cdr3_aa: CASSLGTGDEQYF

v_call: TRBV24-1
d_call: -
clone_size: once
j_call: TRBJ2-1
cdr3_nt: TGTGCCACCAGTGACCGCAACCCCAGGGATAACTCTAGGGATGAGCAGTTCTTC
cdr3_aa: CATSDRNPRDNSRDEQFF

v_call: TRBV16
d_call: -
clone_size: -
j_call: TRBJ2-3
cdr3_nt: TGTGCCAGCAGCCTCAGGGTAGATACGCAGTATTTT
cdr3_aa: CASSLRVDTQYF

v_call: TRBV24-1
d_call: TRBD1
clone_size: -
j_call: TRBJ1-1
cdr3_nt: TGTGCCACCAGTGGGCTTGACAGGGGGAGCACTGAAGCTTTCTTT
cdr3_aa: CATSGLDRGSTEAFF

v_call: TRBV7-9
d_call: TRBD1
clone_size: -
j_call: TRBJ1-2
cdr3_nt: TGTGCCAGCAGCCCCCCCGAGGGGACAGGCTTTCCCTGGACCTTC
cdr3_aa: CASSPPEGTGFPWTF

v_call: TRBV9
d_call: -
clone_size: -
j_call: TRBJ2-2
cdr3_nt: TGTGCCAGCAGCGTAGCCTTAGCCCAGAACACCGGGGAGCTGTTTTTT
cdr3_aa: CASSVALAQNTGELFF

v_call: TRBV19
d_call: TRBD2
clone_size: -
j_call: TRBJ2-1
cdr3_nt: TGTGCCAGTAGAGTTAGCGGGGGCCAGTACAATGAGCAGTTCTTC
cdr3_aa: CASRVSGGQYNEQFF

v_call: TRBV4-3
d_call: TRBD1
clone_size: -
j_call: TRBJ2-2
cdr3_nt: TGCGCCAGCAGGACGCAACAGGGGGCAACCGGGGAGCTGTTTTTT
cdr3_aa: CASRTQQGATGELFF

v_call: TRBV23-1
d_call: -
clone_size: once
j_call: TRBJ1-2
cdr3_nt: TGCGCCAGCAGTCAATCTCTGCAGGGATTCCATGGCTACACCTTC
cdr3_aa: CASSQSLQGFHGYTF

v_call: TRBV25-1
d_call: -
clone_size: few
j_call: TRBJ1-1
cdr3_nt: TGTGCCAGCAGTAATACAGGGTACACTGAAGCTTTCTTT
cdr3_aa: CASSNTGYTEAFF

v_call: TRBV13
d_call: -
clone_size: -
j_call: TRBJ1-1
cdr3_nt: TGTGCCAGCAGCTTACAGGGGCTCACTGAAGCTTTCTTT
cdr3_aa: CASSLQGLTEAFF

v_call: TRBV7-6
d_call: -
clone_size: -
j_call: TRBJ1-1
cdr3_nt: TGTGCCAGCAGCCTAGGGACAAACCTGAACACTGAAGCTTTCTTT
cdr3_aa: CASSLGTNLNTEAFF

v_call: TRBV4-2
d_call: TRBD1
clone_size: -
j_call: TRBJ1-1
cdr3_nt: TGTGCCAGCAGCCGACTGACAGGGGGCTCAGGCATGAACACTGAAGCTTTCTTT
cdr3_aa: CASSRLTGGSGMNTEAFF

v_call: TRBV7-3
d_call: -
clone_size: -
j_call: TRBJ2-7
cdr3_nt: TGTGCCAGGGGACATGGGGAATACGAGCAGTACTTC
cdr3_aa: CARGHGEYEQYF

v_call: TRBV5-8
d_call: TRBD1
clone_size: many
j_call: TRBJ2-2
cdr3_nt: TGTGCCAGCAGTTACACAGGGGGCGCGGGAACCGGGGAGCTGTTTTTT
cdr3_aa: CASSYTGGAGTGELFF

v_call: TRBV7-2
d_call: TRBD1
clone_size: -
j_call: TRBJ1-1
cdr3_nt: TGTGCCAGCAGCTATTCAGGGGGCCTGGGCACTGAAGCTTTCTTT
cdr3_aa: CASSYSGGLGTEAFF

v_call: TRBV2
d_call: -
clone_size: -
j_call: TRBJ1-6
cdr3_nt: TGTGCCAGCACCACACGAGCGGGGGCACCCCTCCACTTT
cdr3_aa: CASTTRAGAPLHF

v_call: TRBV7-9
d_call: -
clone_size: few
j_call: TRBJ2-1
cdr3_nt: TGTGCCAGCAGCTTAGCACAGGGTAAGAATGAGCAGTTCTTC
cdr3_aa: CASSLAQGKNEQFF

v_call: TRBV19
d_call: -
clone_size: -
j_call: TRBJ2-5
cdr3_nt: TGTGCCAGTAGCCCTCCGAGTGGGGGGCAAGAGACCCAGTACTTC
cdr3_aa: CASSPPSGGQETQYF

v_call: TRBV18
d_call: TRBD1
clone_size: -
j_call: TRBJ2-7
cdr3_nt: TGTGCCAGCTCACCGGGACAGAGGTCCTACGAGCAGTACTTC
cdr3_aa: CASSPGQRSYEQYF

v_call: TRBV6-5
d_call: -
clone_size: -
j_call: TRBJ1-5
cdr3_nt: TGTGCCAGCAGTTACGGCCGAGGATTCCGGCAGCCCCAGCATTTT
cdr3_aa: CASSYGRGFRQPQHF

v_call: TRBV12-3/TRBV12-4
d_call: TRBD2
clone_size: many
j_call: TRBJ2-3
cdr3_nt: TGTGCCAGCAGACCTGGGACTAGCGGGGAGTATTTT
cdr3_aa: CASRPGTSGEYF